These 27 T cell receptor beta chains share one sample of origin, sequenced in a study of breast tumors, draining lymph nodes, adjacent tissues (dated by TCRdb to 2016 to 2017). Lymph node samples were obtained from the axillary draining lymph nodes of breast cancer patients. Libraries were built with multiplex PCR. TCRdb records Illumina HiSeq 2000 as the sequencer. TCRdb trimmed public reads at Q25 via fastp, called clones via MiXCR and kept in-frame beta chains. Each CDR3 protein gets just one entry, which takes the most common genes and DNA from the rows behind it. This sample is represented by around 170,000 distinct CDR3 sequences; 30% to 35% of them were singletons. 3.5% to 4.5% of the sample is taken by the ten largest. Specimen: axillary lymph node tissue. The receptors derive from a female donor with breast cancer. Some clones in this sample may be carry-over from other donors' samples.

This clonotype was counted at least ten times. The chain joins TRBV7-2 to TRBJ2-2; 7 nucleotides agree with TRBD1. J was trimmed by 4 bases and V by 5 bases; bases with no gene match: 7. The CDR3 totals 15 residues. Germline assignment: CDR1 SGHTA and CDR2 FQGNSA. CDR3 nucleotide sequence: TGTGCCAGCAGCCGTCAGACAGGGACCACCGGGGAGCTGTTTTTT. Translation: CASSRQTGTTGELFF.

This clonotype occurred many times. The chain uses TRBV6-1 and TRBJ1-2; D may be TRBD1 (6 bases). V was trimmed by 7 bases and J by 7 bases, leaving 22 bases between them. The germline CDR1 and CDR2 sequences are MNHNS and SASEGT. This CDR3 region has 15 residues. The CDR3 reads CASTKGGSLGLGYTF. CDR3 DNA: TGTGCCAGCACGAAGGGGGGCAGCCTAGGTCTTGGCTACACCTTC.

The chain links TRBV20-1 to TRBJ1-2, with a weak D call TRBD1 (5 bases). V lost 4 bases and J 2 bases, leaving 14 bases between the germline ends. Germline assignment: CDR1 DFQATT and CDR2 SNEGSKA (reference sequence). This CDR3 is 14 amino acids long. The CDR3 coding sequence is TGCAGTGCTAAAATTCAGGGACGCAACTATGGCTACACCTTC. This encodes CSAKIQGRNYGYTF.

This clonotype was recorded at least ten times. This chain uses TRBV4-1 with TRBJ2-5; 12 nucleotides match TRBD2. The germline CDR1 and CDR2 sequences are MGHRA and YSYEKL. The CDR3 is 16 residues long. Germline trimming cut 4 bases from V and 4 bases from J; bases unmatched to any gene: 7. The CDR3 nucleotides are TGCGCCAGCAGCCGAGCCGGGACTAGCGGGTCAGAGACCCAGTACTTC. It specifies CASSRAGTSGSETQYF.

This clonotype showed up just a few times. The J gene is TRBJ2-3, the V gene TRBV27; TRBD2 matches at 8 bases. In germline, CDR1 is MNHEY, CDR2 SMNVEV (reference sequence). Losses at the gene ends were 3 bases for V and 8 bases for J; bases not matched to a gene: 7. The CDR3 runs 14 residues. CDR3 protein: CASSFFGGEGTQYF. The DNA for the CDR3 is TGTGCCAGCAGTTTTTTCGGGGGGGAAGGTACGCAGTATTTT.

By share, this clonotype counts as medium-sized (0.01 to 0.1%). The gene calls are TRBV10-3 and TRBJ1-2, with no clear D. CDR3 length: 15 amino acids. CDR1 is ENHRY and CDR2 is SYGVKD in the germline V gene. The germline V and J ends were trimmed by 2 bases and 6 bases, with 16 bases remaining between them. The CDR3 nucleotides are TGTGCCATCAGTGAGAAACACCCTTCACCCCATGGCTACACCTTC. Translating gives CAISEKHPSPHGYTF.

This clonotype was seen at least ten times. V is TRBV4-1 and J is TRBJ2-5; TRBD2 matches 9 bases. Germline V lookup: CDR1 MGHRA, CDR2 YSYEKL. The CDR3 runs 19 residues. Trimming cost V 1 base and J 2 bases; bases outside gene matches: 14. The CDR3 is CASSQAPGHLAGAQETQYF. The CDR3, as DNA: TGCGCCAGCAGCCAAGCCCCGGGACATTTAGCGGGAGCGCAAGAGACCCAGTACTTC.

The chain employs TRBV6-2 or TRBV6-3 and TRBJ1-2; 7 nucleotides align to TRBD1. Looked up from germline, CDR1 is MNHEY and CDR2 is SVGEGT. J was trimmed by 2 bases and V by 7 bases; bases with no gene match: 7. The CDR3 spans 14 residues. This CDR3 reads CASKRDSLNYGYTF. CDR3 nucleotides: TGTGCCAGCAAACGGGACAGCCTAAACTATGGCTACACCTTC.

The chain couples TRBV12-3 or TRBV12-4 to TRBJ1-2, with TRBD1 as a possible D gene (5 bases). The V end was cut by 7 bases, the J end by 8 bases, with 23 bases between. The CDR3 sequence is 15 residues long. CDR3 protein: CASTSTGTRFKGYTF. In nucleotides, the CDR3 is TGTGCCAGCACGTCGACCGGGACCCGATTTAAGGGCTACACCTTC.

This clonotype was counted many times. This chain links TRBV5-1 with TRBJ1-2; no clear D gene. V gave up 3 bases and J gave up 0 bases, with 12 bases separating them. CDR1 is SGHRS and CDR2 is YFSETQ in the germline V gene. This CDR3 spans 15 amino acids. The CDR3: CASSYMSVANYGYTF. Here the CDR3 DNA reads TGCGCCAGCAGCTATATGTCAGTAGCTAACTATGGCTACACCTTC.

The table lists this clonotype with many counts. The V and J genes are TRBV24-1 and TRBJ2-2; unclear D gene. The germline V and J ends were trimmed by 7 bases and 1 base, with 9 bases remaining between them. The germline gives CDR1 KGHDR, CDR2 SFDVKD. This CDR3 comprises 14 residues. The chain's CDR3 is CATRGIRNTGELFF. CDR3 bases: TGTGCCACCAGGGGCATAAGGAACACCGGGGAGCTGTTTTTT.

This clonotype was observed at least ten times. The V gene is TRBV12-3 or TRBV12-4, the J gene TRBJ1-3, with 12 bases aligning to TRBD1. This CDR3 is built from 21 residues. Trimming at V came to 4 bases and at J to 0 bases, leaving 16 bases not matched to a gene. CDR3 amino acids: CASSSSGGTGGFFTSGNTIYF. CDR3 sequence (DNA): TGTGCCAGCAGTTCCTCTGGGGGGACAGGGGGCTTTTTTACCTCTGGAAACACCATATATTTT.

By share of the sample, this clonotype is medium-sized. The gene calls are TRBV9 and TRBJ2-7; D may be TRBD2 (6 bases). CDR3 length: 14 amino acids. V gave up 0 bases and J gave up 6 bases, with 13 bases separating them. Germline CDR1 is SGDLS and CDR2 is YYNGEE. CDR3 bases: TGTGCCAGCAGCGTAGGGCTAGCGTGGCCCGAGCAGTACTTC. Its protein is CASSVGLAWPEQYF.

As regards this clonotype: This CDR3 fails to terminate in the conserved phenylalanine or tryptophan, so it likely reflects a read error. V and J are TRBV7-8 and TRBJ1-6; D not resolved. Trimming took 1 base from V and 7 from J, leaving 8 bases between them. The CDR3 covers 14 residues. The germline V gene has CDR1 SGHVS and CDR2 FQNEAQ. The CDR3 reads CASSLGTGNSPLHL. DNA of the CDR3: TGTGCCAGCAGCTTAGGGACGGGGAATTCACCCCTCCACCTT.

The rearrangement joins TRBV7-9 to TRBJ1-5; the D is unclear. CDR1 is SEHNR and CDR2 is FQNEAQ in the germline V gene (reference sequence). This CDR3 contains 12 residues. V was trimmed by 6 bases and J by 8 bases, leaving 11 bases between them. For the CDR3, the DNA is TGTGCCAGCAGAGTTTCTAATGAGCCCCAGCATTTT. Protein sequence: CASRVSNEPQHF.

Remarks on this clonotype: A clone one base away is much larger, so this may be a read error. CDR3 region: CASSLEGASPSGYPF. The CDR3 nucleotides are TGTGCCAGCAGCTTAGAGGGGGCAAGCCCGAGTGGCTACCCCTTC. The rearrangement links TRBV7-6 to TRBJ1-2, with TRBD1 matching 7 bases. This CDR3 is built from 15 residues. From germline, CDR1 is SGHVS and CDR2 FNYEAQ.

In this sample, this clonotype turned up many times. The V and J genes are TRBV20-1 and TRBJ2-3; 10 positions match TRBD2. After removal of 6 bases from V and 5 bases from J, the junction contained 11 bases not matched to a gene. The CDR3 loop spans 15 amino acids. Germline V gene data show CDR1 as DFQATT and CDR2 as SNEGSKA (reference sequence). DNA for the CDR3: TGCAGTGCACTATCAGCGGGGGGGAATCTAGATACGCAGTATTTT. Translating it yields CSALSAGGNLDTQYF.

The sample holds many counts of this clonotype. The V gene is TRBV5-8, the J gene TRBJ1-2; D gene ambiguous. Looked up from germline, CDR1 is SGHTS and CDR2 is YDEGEE. V was pared by 5 bases and J by 1 base, with 12 bases between. This CDR3 region has 14 residues. The CDR3 region is CASRLFGDNYGYTF. CDR3 sequence (DNA): TGTGCCAGCAGACTCTTTGGGGATAACTATGGCTACACCTTC.

The table lists this clonotype with many counts. The chain combines TRBV7-9 with TRBJ2-3; D remains ambiguous. CDR3 size: 14 residues. Deletions cut 0 bases from V and 2 bases from J, with 6 bases between. The germline CDR1 and CDR2 sequences are SEHNR and FQNEAQ (reference sequence). The CDR3 reads CASSLASITDTQYF. The DNA for the CDR3 is TGTGCCAGCAGCTTAGCCAGCATCACAGATACGCAGTATTTT.

This clonotype was counted at least ten times. The rearrangement joins TRBV2 to TRBJ1-2; D might be TRBD1 (6 bases). Looked up from germline, CDR1 is SNHLY and CDR2 is FYNNEI. CDR3 size: 14 residues. V gave up 3 bases and J gave up 3 bases, with 11 bases separating them. CDR3 coding DNA: TGTGCCAGCAGTGATCAGGGGACCTACTATGGCTACACCTTC. Encoded protein: CASSDQGTYYGYTF.

This clonotype was recorded at least ten times. This chain connects TRBV3-1 to TRBJ2-3; weak D call: TRBD2 (6 bases). Germline lookup yields CDR1 LGHDT and CDR2 YNNKEL (reference sequence). The V end was cut by 1 base, the J end by 1 base, with 9 bases between. The CDR3 consists of 15 residues. DNA for the CDR3: TGTGCCAGCAGCCAAGGGGACTTCCGCACAGATACGCAGTATTTT. Protein sequence: CASSQGDFRTDTQYF.

This clonotype has a handful of counts. The chain links TRBV5-6 to TRBJ2-3, with D unclear. The CDR3 totals 12 residues. The V end was cut by 0 bases, the J end by 11 bases, with 10 bases between. Germline V gene data show CDR1 as SGHDT and CDR2 as YYEEEE. DNA for the CDR3: TGTGCCAGCAGCTTGGGGGTCAATGAGCAGTATTTT. Its translation is CASSLGVNEQYF.

This clonotype was counted only a few times. A much larger clone sits a single nucleotide away, making a read error possible. The CDR3 spells CASSLPGTGGSYNPPLHF. CDR3 coding DNA: TGTGCCAGCAGCTTACCAGGGACAGGGGGCTCCTATAATCCACCCCTCCACTTT. The chain uses TRBV7-8 and TRBJ1-6, with 12 bases lining up with TRBD1. The CDR3 totals 18 residues. CDR1 and CDR2 from the germline V gene are SGHVS and FQNEAQ.

With respect to this clonotype: A read error may be the cause here, since a much bigger clone is one base away. V is TRBV7-8 and J is TRBJ1-2; no reliable D call. The germline gives CDR1 SGHVS, CDR2 FQNEAQ. The CDR3 contains 15 residues. V was trimmed by 3 bases and J by 7 bases, leaving 18 bases between them. CDR3 DNA sequence: TGTGCCAGCAGCTTGGGGTACCACAGAGCCGTTGGCTACACCTTC. This translates into CASSLGYHRAVGYTF.

The count of this clonotype is one. The gene calls are TRBV7-8 and TRBJ1-1; D uncertain. The V and J ends lost 3 bases and 7 bases respectively, with 15 bases between them. The CDR3 is 14 amino acids. CDR1 and CDR2 (germline): SGHVS, FQNEAQ. The CDR3 is CASSFSGNKREAFF. CDR3 sequence (DNA): TGTGCCAGCAGCTTTTCGGGGAATAAACGTGAAGCTTTCTTT.

This clonotype was recorded at least ten times. This chain uses TRBV6-5 with TRBJ1-2, with TRBD1 identical over 8 bases. Germline V gene data show CDR1 as MNHEY and CDR2 as SVGAGI. This CDR3 contains 15 residues. V was clipped by 6 bases and J by 4 bases; unmatched bases: 10. The CDR3 spells CASSRGDRSVYGYTF. CDR3 bases: TGTGCCAGCAGCCGCGGGGACAGGTCTGTCTATGGCTACACCTTC.

Ten or more counts support this clonotype. J is TRBJ2-1 and V is TRBV7-3, with D tentatively TRBD2 (5 bases). V gave up 5 bases and J gave up 6 bases, with 11 bases separating them. Per germline, CDR1 SGHTA and CDR2 FQGTGA. The CDR3 has 13 amino acids. The CDR3, as DNA: TGTGCCAGCAGCGACCGGGATCTCAATGAGCAGTTCTTC. As protein: CASSDRDLNEQFF.